This T cell receptor beta chain originates from a study of T cell changes during pregnancy in multiple sclerosis. V was trimmed by 1 base and J by 3 bases, leaving 8 bases between them. Germline CDR1 and CDR2: SGHRS and YFSETQ. This CDR3 has 15 amino acids. Profiling relied on immunoSEQ multiplex PCR, and the TCRdb table lists in-frame clones only, not all of them. The sample has about 39,000 clones, 85% to 95% seen once. The clonotype was recovered from a female donor with multiple sclerosis, enrolled in a pregnancy study. The chain combines TRBV5-1 with TRBJ1-6; D not resolved. The source was CD4+ T cells from peripheral blood mononuclear cells, collected after pregnancy. In DNA, the CDR3 is TGCGCCAGCAGCTTGAGTCCGGGCTATAATTCACCCCTCCACTTT. As protein: CASSLSPGYNSPLHF.